The 3 T cell receptor beta chains listed next were all sequenced from one sample in a study of TIL therapy for anti-PD-1-resistant metastatic lung cancer. The libraries were made with immunoSEQ v3. Generated by immunoSEQ multiplex PCR, the TCRdb table keeps only in-frame clones and is missing some. The sample lists tens of thousands of clones, approximately 83% seen once, with 4% to 6% in the top ten. Time point specified: pre-treatment sample, taken before nivolumab and TIL therapy. The source material was blood, sampled at baseline. The source of these receptors is a person aged 25-80 years with non-small cell lung cancer.

The V and J genes are TRBV11-2 and TRBJ1-2; D is unclear. The CDR3 contains 13 residues. CDR1 is SGHAT, CDR2 FQNNGV, per germline. Trimming cost V 3 bases and J 8 bases, with 13 bases left between them. The CDR3 DNA sequence: TGTGCCAGCAGCTTCCGGGAGACATCAGGCTACACCTTC. Encoded protein: CASSFRETSGYTF.

CDR3 nucleotide sequence: TGTGCCTGGAGTGTCACAAGAAGCGAGCAGTACTTC. Amino acid sequence: CAWSVTRSEQYF. This chain connects TRBV30 to TRBJ2-7; no definite D call. Germline values: CDR1 GTSNPN, CDR2 SVGIG (reference sequence). With 0 bases removed from V and 6 bases from J, the gap between germline ends came to 9 bases. The CDR3 runs to 12 residues. The full variable domain, in which reference TRBV30 and TRBJ2-7 provide the parts outside the CDR3, is SQTIHQWPATLVQPVGSPLSLECTVEGTSNPNLYWYRQAAGRGLQLLFYSVGIGQISSEVPQNLSASRPQDRQFILSSKKLLLSDSGFYLCAWSVTRSEQYFGPGTRLTVT.

The rearrangement joins TRBV11-1 to TRBJ2-7; possible D gene TRBD1, 6 bases. V lost 2 bases and J 3 bases, leaving 14 bases between the germline ends. Per the germline V gene, CDR1 is SGHAT and CDR2 is FQDESV (reference sequence). The CDR3 spans 15 residues. CDR3 sequence: CASSLLAGEIYEQYF. The CDR3 DNA sequence: TGTGCCAGCAGCTTATTGGCAGGGGAAATCTACGAGCAGTACTTC.